This TCR beta chain was captured by sequencing in a study of cytomegalovirus exposure and HLA in healthy donors. Overall study findings and caveats: Three CMV-associated chains were confirmed in vitro to be specific for CMV antigens. About 87% or about 30% of the time was how often most TCR beta V segments were productive, according to an earlier analysis. Most TCR sequences proved rare, with some public TCRs found in many donors. Sequencing depth across donors, presence/absence analyses assumed, was roughly uniform.

V lost 6 bases to trimming and J lost 7 bases; unmatched junction nucleotides: 13. Germline V gene sequence: CDR1 MDHEN, CDR2 SYDVKM. The CDR3 extends over 15 amino acids. The PCR contained 60 Vbeta and 13 Jbeta primers. Assay used: immunoSEQ multiplex PCR; TCRdb lists only in-frame clones, some missing. The table shows about 180,000 clones, with 77% occurring only once. Note on this clone: What it recognizes is unknown.

This clonotype was obtained from a woman aged 55-70 years in good health and CMV-seropositive. V is TRBV28 and J is TRBJ2-7, with 9 nucleotides matching TRBD1. The material sequenced was PBMCs. The chain's CDR3 is CASREETGGLGEQYF. In nucleotides, the CDR3 is TGTGCCAGCAGGGAGGAGACAGGGGGTCTGGGGGAGCAGTACTTC.